The clone carrying this T cell receptor beta chain was observed a handful of times. The target antigen is unknown. This record belongs to a study of cytomegalovirus exposure and HLA in healthy donors. General study points: Investigators reported 150 to 200 TCR beta chains as tied to cytomegalovirus. Analysis was carried out at a later point, and it linked a missense DCLRE1C variant to TCR beta V- and J-gene trimming. Productive status was seen about 90% or about 30% of the time for most TCR beta V segments in an earlier analysis. It has been reported that TCR beta sequences accurately predicted the HLA-A and HLA-B alleles of most subjects.

PCR used 60 Vbeta primers and 13 Jbeta primers. Here immunoSEQ multiplex PCR was the method, and the copy in TCRdb shows in-frame clones only, minus some. The sample consists of some 130,000 clones, 66% of them appearing once. The sequence was collected from a human donor in good health. Sequenced material: PBMCs.

CDR3 nucleotides: TGTGCCAGCCTGGGCCTAAATAGCAATCAGCCCCAGCATTTT. It is translated as CASLGLNSNQPQHF. This chain uses TRBV28 with TRBJ1-5; D is ambiguous. Germline V gene data show CDR1 as MDHEN and CDR2 as SYDVKM. Trimming removed 8 bases from V and 0 bases from J, with 11 bases in between. The CDR3 extends over 14 amino acids.